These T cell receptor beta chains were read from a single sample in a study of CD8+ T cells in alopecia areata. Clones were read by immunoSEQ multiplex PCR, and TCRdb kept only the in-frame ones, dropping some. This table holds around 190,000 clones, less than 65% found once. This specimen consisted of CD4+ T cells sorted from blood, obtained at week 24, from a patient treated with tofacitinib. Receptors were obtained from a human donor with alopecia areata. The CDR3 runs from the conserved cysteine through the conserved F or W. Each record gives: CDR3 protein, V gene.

cdr3_aa: CASSPSAREHYGYTF
v_call: TRBV4-3

cdr3_aa: CASSLDKDYGYTF
v_call: TRBV7-2

cdr3_aa: CASSSPLQRAETQYF
v_call: TRBV7-8

cdr3_aa: CASRGGLPLDSPLHF
v_call: TRBV27

cdr3_aa: CASKEAGMPSYEQYF
v_call: TRBV10-3

cdr3_aa: CASSLADGEGYTF
v_call: TRBV7-9

cdr3_aa: CASRGPDTQYF
v_call: TRBV6-5

cdr3_aa: CAISEGGNGYTF
v_call: TRBV10-3

cdr3_aa: CSVEEGTGRSYEQYF
v_call: TRBV29-1

cdr3_aa: CASSQVVGLKSSETQYF
v_call: TRBV4-3

cdr3_aa: CASRKGGPKEKLFF
v_call: TRBV27

cdr3_aa: CASSFMGSLQETQYF
v_call: TRBV5-6

cdr3_aa: CASSNRLFDSPLHF
v_call: TRBV14

cdr3_aa: CASTPVGTGGGRETQYF
v_call: TRBV27

cdr3_aa: CASSPLGGGAGETQYF
v_call: TRBV5-6

cdr3_aa: CASSPSGVGEQYF
v_call: TRBV7-3

cdr3_aa: CASSSVPSFYGYTF
v_call: TRBV6-5

cdr3_aa: CASSALGTSSGEQYF
v_call: TRBV9